Below, 5 T cell receptor beta chains from the same sample are listed, as sequenced in a study of blood T cell repertoires in COVID-19. Produced via immunoSEQ multiplex PCR; TCRdb's table is partial and in-frame only. The sample consists of roughly 260,000 clones, 88% of them appearing once. Sample: peripheral blood. The receptors here all came from a woman younger than 45 with COVID-19, enrolled during active disease.

J is TRBJ2-7 and V is TRBV28; 10 bases map to TRBD1. From germline, CDR1 is MDHEN and CDR2 SYDVKM. This CDR3 has 15 residues. The V and J ends lost 5 bases and 2 bases, in that order; junction bases with no gene match: 6. The CDR3 DNA reads TGTGCCAGCAGTCAAACCGGGACAGGGGCCTACGAGCAGTACTTC. As protein: CASSQTGTGAYEQYF.

This rearrangement joins TRBV30 to TRBJ2-7; 8 nucleotides match TRBD1. J gave up 2 bases and V 0 bases, and 12 bases lay outside the gene matches. The CDR3 is 17 residues long. CDR1 is GTSNPN and CDR2 is SVGIG in the germline V gene (reference sequence). CDR3 sequence (DNA): TGTGCCTGGAGTGTATTTTCCGGACAGGGAAAGCCCTACGAGCAGTACTTC. Its protein is CAWSVFSGQGKPYEQYF.

The chain carries TRBV24-1 and TRBJ2-3; 7 positions agree with TRBD1. The germline V gene encodes CDR1 KGHDR and CDR2 SFDVKD. The CDR3 length is 18 residues. The V gene end was trimmed by 1 base and the J gene end by 0 bases; junction bases not matched to a gene: 9. The CDR3 reads CATSDLKTGVPSTDTQYF. CDR3 sequence (DNA): TGTGCCACCAGTGATTTAAAAACAGGGGTTCCTAGCACAGATACGCAGTATTTT.

The V call is TRBV5-4, the J call TRBJ2-7, with 12 bases matching TRBD1. The CDR3 is made up of 15 amino acids. Germline V gives CDR1 SGHNT, CDR2 YYREEE (reference sequence). V lost 0 bases, J lost 7 bases, and 5 bases stayed unmatched. CDR3: CASSLEGQGAGEQYF. CDR3 coding DNA: TGTGCCAGCAGCTTGGAGGGACAGGGGGCAGGGGAGCAGTACTTC. Full variable domain (rest looked up from reference TRBV5-4 and TRBJ2-7): ETGVTQSPTHLIKTRGQQVTLRCSSQSGHNTVSWYQQALGQGPQFIFQYYREEENGRGNFPPRFSGLQFPNYSSELNVNALELDDSALYLCASSLEGQGAGEQYFGPGTRLTVT.

The rearrangement joins TRBV9 to TRBJ2-2; TRBD1 matches 7 bases. The CDR3 loop spans 15 amino acids. J lost 1 base, V lost 4 bases, and 4 bases had no gene match. From germline, CDR1 is SGDLS and CDR2 YYNGEE. The CDR3 bases are TGTGCCAGCAGCCCCCGGGACAGGAACACCGGGGAGCTGTTTTTT. Protein: CASSPRDRNTGELFF.